This T cell receptor beta chain was recovered during a study of CD8 T cells in ankylosing spondylitis. V dropped 2 bases and J dropped 5; count of bases not matched to a gene: 9. Germline-derived CDR1 and CDR2 are DFQATT and SNEGSKA (reference sequence). The CDR3 has 16 residues. Study-level findings and limits: About 8 highly homologous variants made up a TCR beta motif that seemed to typify ankylosing spondylitis blood. Within matched ankylosing spondylitis synovial fluid, disease-linked clones were reportedly significantly enriched.

There are many counts of this clonotype. Its antigen remains unknown. Quantitative 5'-RACE was performed with molecular barcodes, and it yielded the TCR beta libraries. MiXCR, run by TCRdb on the 5' RACE reads, gives a single entry per CDR3 protein. This repertoire shows some 840,000 distinct CDR3 sequences, roughly 10% found once; its top ten account for around 0.51%. This clonotype originated in a male donor with ankylosing spondylitis. The sample comprised blood, either unsorted or a sorted T cell fraction (not recorded which). This chain links TRBV20-1 with TRBJ2-1, with 10 positions matching TRBD2. The CDR3 DNA is TGCAGTGCTAGAAAACCGGGACTAGCGACCGACAATGAGCAGTTCTTC. As protein: CSARKPGLATDNEQFF.